This T cell receptor beta chain originates from a study of cytomegalovirus exposure and HLA in healthy donors. Between the trimmed V and J ends, which lost 1 base and 4 bases, there was a span of 11 bases. The CDR3 totals 14 residues. Germline V lookup: CDR1 SGDLS, CDR2 YYNGEE. This PCR relied on a set of 60 Vbeta primers and 13 Jbeta primers. Profiled with immunoSEQ multiplex PCR; TCRdb holds only in-frame clones, not every one. The sample holds about 120,000 clones, more than 80% seen once. The sequencing sample was made of PBMCs. The receptor's source is a male donor in good health and CMV-seronegative. The chain uses TRBV9 and TRBJ1-1; tentative D call: TRBD1 (5 bases). CDR3 region: CASSVQYGGTEAFF. CDR3 nucleotide sequence: TGTGCCAGCAGCGTACAGTACGGGGGCACTGAAGCTTTCTTT.